Relative to its sample, the clone carrying this T cell receptor (beta chain) is medium-sized. Its antigen is unidentified. The sample is drawn from a study of T cells in Graves' hyperthyroidism and ophthalmopathy. Study results and limitations: Appearing also in blood were most of the thyroid clonotypes expanded above 0.001. Model output signaled ophthalmopathy a median approximately 6.2 months ahead of onset.

RNA transcripts served as the template for amplifying TCR beta CDR3 regions. TCR CDR3 underwent first-round RT-PCR with the HTBI primer set. TCRdb re-derived calls from the multiplex PCR reads in MiXCR, one entry per CDR3 protein. The sample includes 310,000 or so distinct CDR3 sequences, 15% to 20% of them seen just once. Germline CDR1 MDHEN, CDR2 SYDVKM. The length of the CDR3 is 15 residues. V was pared by 6 bases and J by 2 bases, with 9 bases of the junction left unmatched. For the diagnoses, clinical symptoms, serum thyroxine and TRAb, thyroid ultrasound and orbital computed tomography were used. It was roughly 10 ml of fresh peripheral blood that supplied the PBMCs.

Sequenced: blood. V and J are TRBV28 and TRBJ2-7; 8 nucleotides line up with TRBD1. This sequence originates from a woman aged 60-75 years with Graves' ophthalmopathy. The DNA for the CDR3 is TGTGCCAGCAGCGTACAGGGGGATCCGACCTACGAGCAGTACTTC. It specifies CASSVQGDPTYEQYF.